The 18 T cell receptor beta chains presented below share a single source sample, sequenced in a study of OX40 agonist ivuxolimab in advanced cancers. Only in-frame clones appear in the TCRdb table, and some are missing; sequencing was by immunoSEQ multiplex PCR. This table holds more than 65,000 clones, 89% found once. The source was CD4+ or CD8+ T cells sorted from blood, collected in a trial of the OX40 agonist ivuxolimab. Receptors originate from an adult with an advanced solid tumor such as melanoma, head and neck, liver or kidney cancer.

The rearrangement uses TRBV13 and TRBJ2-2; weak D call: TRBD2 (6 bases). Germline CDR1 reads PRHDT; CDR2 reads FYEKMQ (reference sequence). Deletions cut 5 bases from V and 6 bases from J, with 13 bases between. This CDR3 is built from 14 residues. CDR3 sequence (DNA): TGTGCCAGCAGCAAGGGACTCCCTCCCGGGGAGCTGTTTTTT. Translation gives CASSKGLPPGELFF.

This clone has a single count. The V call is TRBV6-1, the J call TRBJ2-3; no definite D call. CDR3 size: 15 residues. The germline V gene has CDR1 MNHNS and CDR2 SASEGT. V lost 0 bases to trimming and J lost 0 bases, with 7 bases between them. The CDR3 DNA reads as TGTGCCAGCAGTGAAGCGCGGTCTAGCACAGATACGCAGTATTTT. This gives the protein CASSEARSSTDTQYF.

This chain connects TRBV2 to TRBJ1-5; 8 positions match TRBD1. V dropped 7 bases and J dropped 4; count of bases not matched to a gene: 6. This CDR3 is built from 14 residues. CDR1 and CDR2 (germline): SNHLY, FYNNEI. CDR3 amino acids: CASKYRGTNQPQHF. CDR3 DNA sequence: TGTGCCAGCAAATACAGGGGGACAAATCAGCCCCAGCATTTT. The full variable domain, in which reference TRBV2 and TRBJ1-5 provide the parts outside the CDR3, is EPEVTQTPSHQVTQMGQEVILRCVPISNHLYFYWYRQILGQKVEFLVSFYNNEISEKSEIFDDQFSVERPDGSNFTLKIRSTKLEDSAMYFCASKYRGTNQPQHFGDGTRLSIL.

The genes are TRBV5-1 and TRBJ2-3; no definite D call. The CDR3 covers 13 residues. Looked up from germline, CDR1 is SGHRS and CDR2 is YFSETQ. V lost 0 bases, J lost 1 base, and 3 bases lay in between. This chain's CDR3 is CASSLEGTDTQYF. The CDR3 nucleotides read TGCGCCAGCAGCTTGGAGGGCACAGATACGCAGTATTTT.

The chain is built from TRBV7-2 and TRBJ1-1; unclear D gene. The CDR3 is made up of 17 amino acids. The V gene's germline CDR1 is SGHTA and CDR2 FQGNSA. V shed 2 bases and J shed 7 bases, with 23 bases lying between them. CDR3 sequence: CASSLRGSEYPLNEAFF. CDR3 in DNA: TGTGCCAGCAGCTTAAGAGGAAGCGAGTACCCTCTTAATGAAGCTTTCTTT.

CDR3 sequence reads: CASSPRRDTEAFF. CDR3 nucleotide sequence: TGTGCCAGCTCACCACGCAGGGATACTGAAGCTTTCTTT. The chain combines TRBV18 with TRBJ1-1; D may be TRBD1 (5 bases). Germline V gene sequence: CDR1 KGHSH, CDR2 LQKENI. V was cut by 1 base and J by 5 bases, with 8 bases left in between. CDR3 length: 13 residues.

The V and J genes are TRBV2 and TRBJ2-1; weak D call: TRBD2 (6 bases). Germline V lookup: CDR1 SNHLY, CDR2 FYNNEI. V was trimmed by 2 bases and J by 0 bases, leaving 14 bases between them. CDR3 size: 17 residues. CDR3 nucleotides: TGTGCCAGCAGTGAAAAAGGCGGGGAGAGCTCCTACAATGAGCAGTTCTTC. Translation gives CASSEKGGESSYNEQFF.

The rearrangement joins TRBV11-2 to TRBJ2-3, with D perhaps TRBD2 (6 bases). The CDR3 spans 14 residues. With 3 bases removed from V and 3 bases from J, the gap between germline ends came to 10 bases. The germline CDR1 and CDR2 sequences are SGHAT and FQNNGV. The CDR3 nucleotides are TGTGCCAGCAGCTTTTCCGGGACTACAGATACGCAGTATTTT. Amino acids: CASSFSGTTDTQYF.

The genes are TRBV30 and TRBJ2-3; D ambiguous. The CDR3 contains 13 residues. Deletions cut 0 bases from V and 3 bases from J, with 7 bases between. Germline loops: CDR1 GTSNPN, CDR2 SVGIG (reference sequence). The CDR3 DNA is TGTGCCTGGAGTGTAAGTGGAACAGATACGCAGTATTTT. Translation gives CAWSVSGTDTQYF.

CDR3 sequence reads: CASSLVSYNEQFF. The CDR3 coding sequence is TGCGCCAGCAGCCTAGTATCCTACAATGAGCAGTTCTTC. The chain recombines TRBV10-2 with TRBJ2-1; D unclear. The CDR3 is 13 residues long. V lost 6 bases to trimming and J lost 1 base, with 7 bases between them. The germline CDR1 and CDR2 sequences are WSHSY and SAAADI.

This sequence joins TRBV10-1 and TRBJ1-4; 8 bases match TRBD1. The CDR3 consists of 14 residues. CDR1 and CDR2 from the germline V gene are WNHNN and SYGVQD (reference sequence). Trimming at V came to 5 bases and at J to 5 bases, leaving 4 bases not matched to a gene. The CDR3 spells CASSSTGANEKLFF. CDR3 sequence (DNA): TGCGCCAGCAGTTCGACAGGGGCGAATGAAAAACTGTTTTTT.

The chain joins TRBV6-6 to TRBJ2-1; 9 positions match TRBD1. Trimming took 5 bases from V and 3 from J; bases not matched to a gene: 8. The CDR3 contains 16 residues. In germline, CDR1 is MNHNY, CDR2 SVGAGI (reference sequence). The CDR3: CASSQTGGPYYNEQFF. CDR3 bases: TGTGCCAGCAGTCAAACAGGGGGCCCCTACTACAATGAGCAGTTCTTC.

CDR3 nucleotides: TGTGCCAGCAGCTCCCCAGGGGTCCGATACTCTGGAAACACCATATATTTT. This codes for CASSSPGVRYSGNTIYF. This chain links TRBV11-2 with TRBJ1-3; D possibly corresponds to TRBD1 (6 bases). V lost 4 bases and J lost 0, with 16 bases in between. Germline assignment: CDR1 SGHAT and CDR2 FQNNGV. The CDR3 contains 17 residues.

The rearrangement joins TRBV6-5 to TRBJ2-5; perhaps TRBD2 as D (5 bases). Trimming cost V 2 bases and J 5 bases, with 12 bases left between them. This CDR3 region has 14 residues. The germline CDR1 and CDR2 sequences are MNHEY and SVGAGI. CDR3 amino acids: CASSYGNGVETQYF. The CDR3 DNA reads TGTGCCAGCAGTTACGGGAACGGGGTGGAGACCCAGTACTTC.

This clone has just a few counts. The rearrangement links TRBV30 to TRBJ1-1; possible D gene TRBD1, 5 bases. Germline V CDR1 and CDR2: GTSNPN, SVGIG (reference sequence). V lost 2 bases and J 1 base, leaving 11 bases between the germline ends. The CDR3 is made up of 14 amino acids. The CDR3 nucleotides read TGTGCCTGGAGTCGGGGAGGGACGAACACTGAAGCTTTCTTT. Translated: CAWSRGGTNTEAFF.

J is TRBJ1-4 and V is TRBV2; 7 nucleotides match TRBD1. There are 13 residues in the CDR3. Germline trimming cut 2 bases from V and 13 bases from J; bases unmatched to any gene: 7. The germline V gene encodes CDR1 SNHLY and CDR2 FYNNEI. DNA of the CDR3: TGTGCCAGCAGTGAAAAGGGGGCTGGGGGACTGTTTTTT. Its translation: CASSEKGAGGLFF.

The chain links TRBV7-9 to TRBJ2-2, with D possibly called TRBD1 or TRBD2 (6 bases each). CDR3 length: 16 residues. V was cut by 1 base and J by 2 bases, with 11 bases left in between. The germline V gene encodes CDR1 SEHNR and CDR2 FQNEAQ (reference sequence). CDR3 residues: CASSLGNGGNTGELFF. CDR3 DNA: TGTGCCAGCAGCTTAGGCAACGGGGGCAACACCGGGGAGCTGTTTTTT.

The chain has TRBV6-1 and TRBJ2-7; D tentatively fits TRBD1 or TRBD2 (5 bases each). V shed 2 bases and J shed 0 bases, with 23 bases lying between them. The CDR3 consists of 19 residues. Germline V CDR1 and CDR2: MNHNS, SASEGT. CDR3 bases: TGTGCCAGCAGTGAATATAAGGGGACGCTGCCGACGAGCTCCTACGAGCAGTACTTC. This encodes CASSEYKGTLPTSSYEQYF.